This T cell receptor beta chain stems from a study of blood T cell repertoires in COVID-19. CDR1 is SNHLY and CDR2 is FYNNEI in the germline V gene. The CDR3 covers 14 residues. Trimming pared 2 bases from V and 5 bases from J, leaving 12 bases between. Clones were sequenced by immunoSEQ multiplex PCR, and TCRdb holds only the in-frame ones, with some missing. Altogether some 74,000 clones are present, roughly 76% being singletons, with the ten largest covering roughly 15%. The TCR originated in a man between 65 and 80 years old with active or convalescent COVID-19. The sample consisted of peripheral blood. The chain recombines TRBV2 with TRBJ2-5; perhaps TRBD2 as D (5 bases). CDR3 DNA: TGTGCCAGCAGTGAATGGGGAGATGGTGAGACCCAGTACTTC. Its translation is CASSEWGDGETQYF. Full variable domain (rest looked up from reference TRBV2 and TRBJ2-5): EPEVTQTPSHQVTQMGQEVILRCVPISNHLYFYWYRQILGQKVEFLVSFYNNEISEKSEIFDDQFSVERPDGSNFTLKIRSTKLEDSAMYFCASSEWGDGETQYFGPGTRLLVL.